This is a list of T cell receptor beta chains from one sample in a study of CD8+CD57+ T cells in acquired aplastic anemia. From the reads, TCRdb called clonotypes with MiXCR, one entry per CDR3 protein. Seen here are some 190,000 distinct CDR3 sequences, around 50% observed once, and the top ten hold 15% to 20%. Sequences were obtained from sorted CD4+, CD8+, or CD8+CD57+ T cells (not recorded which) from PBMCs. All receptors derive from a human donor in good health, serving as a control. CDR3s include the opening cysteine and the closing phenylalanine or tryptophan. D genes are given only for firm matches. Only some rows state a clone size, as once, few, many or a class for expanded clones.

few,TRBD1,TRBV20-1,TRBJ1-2,TGCAGTGCTGACCCGGGACAGACGATCTATGGCTACACCTTC,CSADPGQTIYGYTF
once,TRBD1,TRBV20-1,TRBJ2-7,TGCAGTGCTAGAGTCGGGACAGGGGGCGAGCAGTACTTC,CSARVGTGGEQYF
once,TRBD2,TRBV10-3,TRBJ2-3,TGTGCCATCAGCTCTAGCGGGACTAGCACAGATACGCAGTATTTT,CAISSSGTSTDTQYF
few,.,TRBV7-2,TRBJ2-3,TGTGCCAGCAGCCTTTCGCGGAGAAACCAAGAGACCCAGTATTTT,CASSLSRRNQETQYF
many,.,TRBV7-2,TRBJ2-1,TGTGCCACCCCATCGAACAGGGACTACAATGAGCAGTTCTTC,CATPSNRDYNEQFF
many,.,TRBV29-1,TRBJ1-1,TGCAGCGTTGAGCAGGGAAGGGGCACTGAAGCTTTCTTT,CSVEQGRGTEAFF
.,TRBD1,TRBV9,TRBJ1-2,TGTGCCAGCAGCGGACAGGGGGCGCTTGGCTACACCTTC,CASSGQGALGYTF
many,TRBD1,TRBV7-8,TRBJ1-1,TGTGCCAGCAGCCTAACGGGACAGGTGAACACTGAAGCTTTCTTT,CASSLTGQVNTEAFF
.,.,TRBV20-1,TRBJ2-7,TGCAGTGCTAGAGATCCCCTAACAGGTGAGCAGTACTTC,CSARDPLTGEQYF
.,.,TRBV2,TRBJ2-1,TGTGCCAGCAAGGGCTCCTACAATGAGCAGTTCTTC,CASKGSYNEQFF
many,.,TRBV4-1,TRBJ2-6,TGCGCCAGCAGCCAAGGGGCAGGGGCCTACTCTGGGGCCAACGTCCTGACTTTC,CASSQGAGAYSGANVLTF
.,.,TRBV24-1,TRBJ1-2,TGTGCCACCAGTGATTTGCGGCGGGGGGTTGGGGAGTCTGGTGGCTACACCTTC,CATSDLRRGVGESGGYTF
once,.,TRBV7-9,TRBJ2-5,TGTGCCAGCAGCTTAGCGCAGTCAGTCCAAGAGACCCAGTACTTC,CASSLAQSVQETQYF
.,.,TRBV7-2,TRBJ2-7,TGTGCCAGCAGCTTATTCAGGGGTTTTCCTTACGAGCAGTACTTC,CASSLFRGFPYEQYF
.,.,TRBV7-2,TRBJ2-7,TGTGCCAGCAGCTTAGACGGGGGACCCTACGAGCAGTACTTC,CASSLDGGPYEQYF
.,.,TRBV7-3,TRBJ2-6,TGTGCCAGCAGCACGTGGGGGGCCAACGTCCTGACTTTC,CASSTWGANVLTF
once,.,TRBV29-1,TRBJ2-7,TGCAGCGTTGAACTCCCCTCGGCTCCGAGGACCTACGAGCAGTACTTC,CSVELPSAPRTYEQYF
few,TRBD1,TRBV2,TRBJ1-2,TGTGCCAGCAGTTCAGGACAGGGGAGCTATGGCTACACCTTC,CASSSGQGSYGYTF
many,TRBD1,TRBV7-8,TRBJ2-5,TGTGCCAGCAGCCTGTCCGGTGCAGGGGGAGAGACCCAGTACTTC,CASSLSGAGGETQYF
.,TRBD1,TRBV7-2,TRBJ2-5,TGTGCCAGCAGCCGTACACAGGGGGCCACCGGGGAGACCCAGTACTTC,CASSRTQGATGETQYF
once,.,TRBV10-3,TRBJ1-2,TGTGCCATCAGTGGGGGCGAAGAACTCGATGGCTACACCTTC,CAISGGEELDGYTF
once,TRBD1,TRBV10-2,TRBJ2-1,TGCGCCAGCAACGCCGGGACAGGGGTATCCAATGAGCAGTTCTTC,CASNAGTGVSNEQFF